These 4 T cell receptor beta chains share one sample of origin, sequenced in a study of graft-versus-host responses after intestinal transplantation. For these receptors, no antigen is known. Profiled with immunoSEQ multiplex PCR; TCRdb holds only in-frame clones, not every one. The table shows tens of thousands of clones, with 90% to 95% occurring only once. The starting material was unstimulated CD8+ T cells sorted from spleen or lymph node cells, obtained before intestinal transplant. The receptors originated from a human donor who received an intestinal transplant.

The gene calls are TRBV27 and TRBJ2-1; tentative D call: TRBD2 (5 bases). Germline V gene sequence: CDR1 MNHEY, CDR2 SMNVEV (reference sequence). V lost 5 bases, J lost 9 bases, and 11 bases lay in between. CDR3 length equals 12 residues. The CDR3 spells CASSPGGVEQFF. CDR3 coding DNA: TGTGCCAGCAGTCCAGGAGGTGTTGAGCAGTTCTTC.

The rearrangement joins TRBV4-1 to TRBJ1-5; D remains ambiguous. This CDR3 has 13 amino acids. V lost 4 bases and J 6 bases, leaving 10 bases between the germline ends. The V gene's germline CDR1 is MGHRA and CDR2 YSYEKL. The CDR3 region is CASSPEHSQPQHF. In nucleotides, the CDR3 is TGCGCCAGCAGCCCCGAGCATAGTCAGCCCCAGCATTTT.

The chain couples TRBV28 to TRBJ2-7; 10 nucleotides agree with TRBD1. Looked up from germline, CDR1 is MDHEN and CDR2 is SYDVKM. This CDR3 spans 15 amino acids. V lost 6 bases to trimming and J lost 5 bases; unmatched junction nucleotides: 10. The CDR3 reads CASSWVYGTGDEQYF. In DNA form, the CDR3 reads TGTGCCAGCAGCTGGGTTTATGGGACAGGGGACGAGCAGTACTTC.

The rearrangement links TRBV4-1 to TRBJ1-1; D is perhaps TRBD1 (5 bases). The CDR3 consists of 16 residues. Trimming shortened V by 4 bases and J by 1 base, and 16 bases separated the two germline ends. The germline V gene has CDR1 MGHRA and CDR2 YSYEKL. CDR3 sequence (DNA): TGCGCCAGCAGCCTCTCCGCCCCCGACAGGAACACTGAAGCTTTCTTT. Translation gives CASSLSAPDRNTEAFF.